These 24 T cell receptor beta chains were sequenced from one sample in a study of blood T cell repertoires in COVID-19. Only in-frame clones appear in the TCRdb table, and some are missing; sequencing was by immunoSEQ multiplex PCR. The data contain about 220,000 clones, 82% of them singletons. The sample taken for sequencing was peripheral blood. These receptors all stem from a woman older than 75 with acute or convalescent COVID-19.

This chain uses TRBV6-5 with TRBJ2-5; D is unresolved. Trimming cost V 5 bases and J 2 bases, with 12 bases left between them. The CDR3 has 14 amino acids. Germline CDR1 reads MNHEY; CDR2 reads SVGAGI. CDR3 in amino acids: CASSLQLIQETQYF. CDR3 nucleotides: TGTGCCAGCAGTCTCCAGTTAATTCAAGAGACCCAGTACTTC.

This clone has a handful of counts. This chain joins TRBV11-3 and TRBJ1-2, with D unclear. Germline loops: CDR1 SGHNT, CDR2 YENEEA. V gave up 4 bases and J gave up 5 bases, with 5 bases separating them. The CDR3 runs 11 residues. CDR3 bases: TGTGCCAGCAGCTCGACATATGGCTACACCTTC. Protein sequence: CASSSTYGYTF.

The rearrangement uses TRBV11-3 and TRBJ1-1, with TRBD1 matching 7 bases. The CDR3 totals 13 residues. The trim removed 1 base at V and 5 bases at J, leaving 1 base unmatched. Germline-derived CDR1 and CDR2 are SGHNT and YENEEA. CDR3 residues: CASSLGRGTEAFF. The CDR3 DNA sequence: TGTGCCAGCAGCTTAGGCAGGGGGACTGAAGCTTTCTTT.

This chain joins TRBV5-8 and TRBJ1-4; the D is unclear. V was clipped by 1 base and J by 7 bases, with 11 bases between them. Germline CDR1 is SGHTS and CDR2 is YDEGEE. The CDR3 contains 14 residues. The CDR3 loop is CASSLPGVREKLFF. CDR3 nucleotides: TGTGCCAGCAGCTTGCCCGGGGTGCGTGAAAAACTGTTTTTT.

The J gene is TRBJ1-5, the V gene TRBV12-3 or TRBV12-4, with D unclear. The CDR3 covers 12 residues. Trimming removed 6 bases at V and 7 bases at J, with 10 bases between. The CDR3 here is CASSLIPQPQHF. The CDR3 DNA reads as TGTGCCAGCAGCCTTATTCCCCAGCCCCAGCATTTT.

The V and J genes are TRBV7-8 and TRBJ1-3, with TRBD1 matching over 8 bases. CDR1 SGHVS and CDR2 FQNEAQ come from the germline V gene. Trimming took 1 base from V and 6 from J; bases not matched to a gene: 2. The CDR3 has 14 residues. CDR3 DNA sequence: TGTGCCAGCAGCTTAGGGACAGGGACAAACACCATATATTTT. Encoded protein: CASSLGTGTNTIYF.

The chain couples TRBV15 to TRBJ1-4; a possible D gene is TRBD1 (5 bases). The V and J ends lost 0 bases and 5 bases respectively, with 16 bases between them. CDR1 is LNHNV and CDR2 is YYDKDF in the germline V gene (reference sequence). The CDR3 runs to 17 residues. The chain's CDR3 is CATSRDRGGQVNEKLFF. The CDR3 DNA reads as TGTGCCACCAGCAGAGATAGGGGAGGGCAGGTGAATGAAAAACTGTTTTTT.

V is TRBV27 and J is TRBJ2-5, with D possibly TRBD1 on 7 matching bases. The germline V gene encodes CDR1 MNHEY and CDR2 SMNVEV (reference sequence). V dropped 2 bases and J dropped 9 bases, with 16 bases sitting between them. The CDR3 is made up of 14 amino acids. The chain's CDR3 is CASSLSSGRGAQYF. The CDR3 coding sequence is TGTGCCAGCAGTTTAAGTTCGGGCAGGGGGGCCCAGTACTTC.

CDR3 in DNA: TGTGCCAGCAGCCGGCGACTAGCGGGTGCCCACAATGAGCAGTTCTTC. The encoded protein is CASSRRLAGAHNEQFF. This chain uses TRBV11-1 with TRBJ2-1; 10 bases are a match to TRBD2. The junction had 9 bases not matched to a gene; V was cut back by 5 bases and J by 5 bases. Germline CDR1 SGHAT, CDR2 FQDESV (reference sequence). The CDR3 is made up of 16 amino acids.

This clone was found many times. J is TRBJ1-2 and V is TRBV12-3 or TRBV12-4; no clear D. V lost 3 bases and J 7 bases, leaving 12 bases between the germline ends. This CDR3 has 13 residues. The CDR3 reads CASSFRNQRGYTF. CDR3 in DNA: TGTGCCAGCAGTTTTAGGAACCAGCGTGGCTACACCTTC.

This clone was observed a few times. The chain uses TRBV28 and TRBJ1-5, with TRBD1 identical over 8 bases. There are 13 residues in the CDR3. Looked up from germline, CDR1 is MDHEN and CDR2 is SYDVKM. V trimming: 2 bases; J trimming: 9 bases; junction bases outside the gene matches: 3. Here the CDR3 DNA reads TGTGCCAGCAGTTTACAGGGGGCACGGCCCCAGCATTTT. Translation: CASSLQGARPQHF.

V and J are TRBV30 and TRBJ1-2; 7 nucleotides align to TRBD1. V lost 4 bases to trimming and J lost 2 bases; unmatched junction nucleotides: 4. The germline CDR1 and CDR2 sequences are GTSNPN and SVGIG (reference sequence). The CDR3 is 13 residues long. The CDR3: CAWNDRENYGYTF. In DNA, the CDR3 is TGTGCCTGGAACGACAGGGAAAACTATGGCTACACCTTC.

The V gene is TRBV20-1, the J gene TRBJ2-7; D is possibly TRBD1 (5 bases). The CDR3 extends over 14 amino acids. CDR1 is DFQATT and CDR2 is SNEGSKA in the germline V gene (reference sequence). V lost 3 bases to trimming and J lost 4 bases, with 16 bases between them. This chain's CDR3 is CSASSGPDSYEQYF. The CDR3 DNA sequence: TGCAGTGCTAGTAGTGGACCCGACAGTTACGAGCAGTACTTC.

This clone was counted only a few times. The genes are TRBV19 and TRBJ1-1, with 7 nucleotides matching TRBD1. Trimming cost V 7 bases and J 7 bases; bases outside gene matches: 12. The V gene's germline CDR1 is LNHDA and CDR2 SQIVND (reference sequence). This CDR3 contains 14 residues. CDR3 sequence: CASTKKGALNEAFF. DNA for the CDR3: TGTGCCAGTACTAAAAAGGGGGCACTCAATGAAGCTTTCTTT.

The chain couples TRBV27 to TRBJ1-2; 8 nucleotides agree with TRBD1. CDR3 length: 15 amino acids. Germline-derived CDR1 and CDR2 are MNHEY and SMNVEV (reference sequence). Trimming removed 7 bases from V and 3 bases from J; junction bases left unmatched: 10. Here the CDR3 DNA reads TGTGCCAGCACCCCGTGGCAGGGGGCGGACTATGGCTACACCTTC. This codes for CASTPWQGADYGYTF.

Remarks on this clone: This CDR3 is also generated by other DNA sequences in the sample. The chain couples TRBV13 to TRBJ1-2; D gene unclear. This CDR3 region has 13 residues. Trimming removed 2 bases from V and 4 bases from J, with 8 bases in between. Germline V gene sequence: CDR1 PRHDT, CDR2 FYEKMQ (reference sequence). The CDR3 here is CASSLRGPYGYTF. As DNA, the CDR3 is TGTGCCAGCAGCTTACGGGGTCCCTATGGCTACACCTTC.

The chain combines TRBV9 with TRBJ2-1; 10 bases map to TRBD2. The CDR3 is made up of 14 amino acids. Germline values: CDR1 SGDLS, CDR2 YYNGEE. The junction had 5 bases not matched to a gene; V was cut back by 4 bases and J by 7 bases. The CDR3 DNA follows: TGTGCCAGCAGCCCCCAGCGGGGGGGGAATGAGCAGTTCTTC. This sequence encodes CASSPQRGGNEQFF.

The rearrangement joins TRBV5-8 to TRBJ1-3, with 11 bases lining up with TRBD1. The ends lost 0 bases at V and 2 bases at J; junction bases unmatched: 4. The germline gives CDR1 SGHTS, CDR2 YDEGEE. The length of the CDR3 is 17 residues. CDR3 DNA: TGTGCCAGCAGCTTGGAGGGACAGGGGGTCGCTGGAAACACCATATATTTT. Its protein is CASSLEGQGVAGNTIYF.

The rearrangement links TRBV3-1 (or the pseudogene TRBV3-2) to TRBJ2-3; 12 bases are shared with TRBD2. Per the germline V gene, CDR1 is LGHDT and CDR2 is YNNKEL (reference sequence). Losses at the gene ends were 4 bases for V and 4 bases for J; bases not matched to a gene: 6. The CDR3 sequence is 16 residues long. CDR3 loop: CASSLRLAGASDTQYF. The CDR3 DNA follows: TGTGCCAGCAGCCTTAGACTAGCGGGGGCCTCAGATACGCAGTATTTT.

The chain couples TRBV18 to TRBJ2-3; TRBD1 is a possible D gene (6 bases). Germline values: CDR1 KGHSH, CDR2 LQKENI. V was trimmed by 0 bases and J by 4 bases, leaving 17 bases between them. This CDR3 has 17 residues. CDR3 residues: CASSPPGHIVTADTQYF. CDR3 in DNA: TGTGCCAGCTCACCACCGGGACACATAGTTACAGCAGATACGCAGTATTTT.

The CDR3 protein is CASSPVSGRNEQFF. In DNA, the CDR3 is TGTGCCAGCTCACCAGTATCAGGGAGGAATGAGCAGTTCTTC. The chain is built from TRBV18 and TRBJ2-1, with D perhaps TRBD2 (6 bases). Germline loops: CDR1 KGHSH, CDR2 LQKENI. With 2 bases removed from V and 7 bases from J, the gap between germline ends came to 12 bases. This CDR3 region has 14 residues.

V is TRBV29-1 and J is TRBJ1-1; 7 bases map to TRBD1. The germline V gene has CDR1 SQVTM and CDR2 ANQGSEA. CDR3 length: 13 amino acids. V was clipped by 5 bases and J by 4 bases; unmatched bases: 7. The CDR3 coding sequence is TGCAGCGTTACTCAGGGGGAAGTCACTGAAGCTTTCTTT. This gives the protein CSVTQGEVTEAFF.

This clone occurred a few times. This sequence joins TRBV2 and TRBJ1-6, with D possibly being TRBD1 (6 bases). CDR3 length: 15 residues. The germline V and J ends were trimmed by 6 bases and 2 bases, with 11 bases remaining between them. Per germline, CDR1 SNHLY and CDR2 FYNNEI. The CDR3 is CASRVGQTYNSPLHF. CDR3 coding DNA: TGTGCCAGCAGGGTGGGACAAACCTATAATTCACCCCTCCACTTT.

This clone was seen only a few times. The chain is built from TRBV10-3 and TRBJ1-2; 7 bases fit TRBD1. Germline lookup yields CDR1 ENHRY and CDR2 SYGVKD. This CDR3 comprises 15 residues. V lost 4 bases to trimming and J lost 4 bases; unmatched junction nucleotides: 9. The CDR3 sequence is CAISATGDHGYGYTF. CDR3 coding DNA: TGTGCCATCAGTGCTACAGGGGATCACGGCTATGGCTACACCTTC.